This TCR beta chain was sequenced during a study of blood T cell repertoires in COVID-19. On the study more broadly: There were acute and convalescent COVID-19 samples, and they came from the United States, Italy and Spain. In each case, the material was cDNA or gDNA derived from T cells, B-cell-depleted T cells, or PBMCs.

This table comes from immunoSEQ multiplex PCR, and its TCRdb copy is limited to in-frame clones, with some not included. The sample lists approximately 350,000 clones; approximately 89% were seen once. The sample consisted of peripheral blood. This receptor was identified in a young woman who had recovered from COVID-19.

The chain's CDR3 is CASSDPQGLNTEAFF. The CDR3 nucleotides read TGCGCCAGCAGCGACCCACAGGGATTGAACACTGAAGCTTTCTTT. This chain uses TRBV5-1 with TRBJ1-1; tentative D call: TRBD1 (6 bases). This CDR3 contains 15 residues. In germline, CDR1 is SGHRS, CDR2 YFSETQ. V lost 4 bases, J lost 0 bases, and 13 bases lay in between.